This is a list of T cell receptor beta chains from one sample in a study of Ad26.COV2.S vaccination and SARS-CoV-2 variants. Produced via immunoSEQ multiplex PCR; TCRdb's table is partial and in-frame only. The sample yields approximately 450,000 clones, about nine tenths seen once. The sequences come from peripheral blood, collected in a trial of Ad26.COV2.S vaccine versus placebo. The receptors shown here come from a person aged 18-65 years who received the Ad26.COV2.S COVID-19 vaccine or a placebo. Both conserved end residues are trimmed from each CDR3.

j_call cdr3_length v_call cdr3_aa
TRBJ2-1 13 TRBV4-1 ASSPRLAGGFEQF
TRBJ1-2 13 TRBV3-1/TRBV3-2 ASSQTRGESYGYT
TRBJ2-4 14 TRBV29-1 SAPPGARPTGDIQY
TRBJ2-3 15 TRBV4-3 ASSQDLQTGGTDTQY
TRBJ2-5 12 TRBV2 ASRRTGGRETQY
TRBJ2-1 12 TRBV15 ATSRGQGANEQF
TRBJ2-5 12 TRBV4-3 ASSHQQGPETQY
TRBJ2-3 15 TRBV10-1 ASSHYLAEDSTDTQY
TRBJ2-7 13 TRBV7-2 ASSFRDRTHYEQY
TRBJ2-7 12 TRBV13 ASSFPGLHHEQY
TRBJ1-2 14 TRBV4-1 ASSQDGLRGVYGYT
TRBJ2-1 10 TRBV7-3 ASSSGAGEQF
TRBJ2-1 10 TRBV9 ASSVGSDEQF
TRBJ2-1 12 TRBV24-1 ATSDSGSNNEQF
TRBJ2-1 13 TRBV3-1/TRBV3-2 ASSPGLAGASEQF
TRBJ2-2 17 TRBV7-7 ASTPRLGQVGLNTGELF
TRBJ2-7 10 TRBV12-3/TRBV12-4 ASSGGPLEQY
TRBJ1-1 15 TRBV5-4 ASSLAITGLLNTEAF
TRBJ2-1 13 TRBV6-2/TRBV6-3 ASSSLTGRGVEQF
TRBJ2-4 10 TRBV25-1 ASKGTKNIQY
TRBJ1-2 14 TRBV6-2/TRBV6-3 ASSFPPRTGGYGYT
TRBJ2-7 12 TRBV18 ASSPPPGTYEQY
TRBJ2-7 12 TRBV6-1 ASSEADYSYEQY
TRBJ2-7 16 TRBV28 ASSFGDRASSDPGEQY
TRBJ1-1 14 TRBV6-1 ASSEALLGGGTEAF
TRBJ2-1 13 TRBV15 ATSRDTSGSDEQF
TRBJ2-7 10 TRBV6-5 ASSTRYYEQY
TRBJ1-2 13 TRBV15 ATSGPGQPPYGYT
TRBJ2-1 10 TRBV4-1 ASRGTSFEQF
TRBJ2-4 15 TRBV28 ASSLWRGGEAKNIQY
TRBJ2-7 11 TRBV27 ASSYRRPYEQY
TRBJ2-7 13 TRBV24-1 ATSDPGTGTYEQY
TRBJ2-1 11 TRBV12-3/TRBV12-4 ASSFGLDNEQF
TRBJ2-2 14 TRBV7-9 ASRKRGSTNTGELF
TRBJ2-7 14 TRBV21-1 ASSPKAFLGGYEQY
TRBJ2-5 14 TRBV7-3 ASSYTSGRPGETQY
TRBJ2-1 14 TRBV3-1/TRBV3-2 ASSPRQGLSYNEQF
TRBJ1-3 11 TRBV18 ASSPAGRDTIY
TRBJ2-5 15 TRBV6-6 ASSLLRTSGVEETQY
TRBJ2-1 14 TRBV7-9 ASSSTSGRSYNEQF
TRBJ2-7 13 TRBV6-4 ASSDSVGVYDEQY
TRBJ2-1 14 TRBV6-6 ASSRGLAGPLNEQF
TRBJ2-7 14 TRBV6-5 ASSYPPSERTYEQY
TRBJ1-1 13 TRBV7-6 ASSLTGTGLTEAF
TRBJ2-3 15 TRBV7-8 ATEAYKTSGNTDTQY